Included here is one TCR beta chain sequence, with context. Its antigen remains unknown. Trimming pared 4 bases from V and 7 bases from J, leaving 14 bases between. The CDR3 runs to 13 residues. Germline V gene lookup returns CDR1 SGHDT and CDR2 YYEEEE. The sample is drawn from a study of identifying expanded T cells in peripheral blood. Study-level results: Clone count variance between roughly two-week samples rose with total template count. About 1.3 clones differed between technical replicates, versus about 16 and 19 over time.

Sequenced by immunoSEQ multiplex PCR; TCRdb stores in-frame clones only, minus some. The data show 100,000 or so clones, with around 85% seen just once and about 15% held by the top ten. The sample consisted of blood. This TCR derives from a person aged 18 to 75 in good health. This rearrangement joins TRBV5-6 to TRBJ1-2, with unresolved D. Here the CDR3 reads CASSLVREGGYTF. The CDR3 bases are TGTGCCAGCAGCCTCGTACGGGAAGGTGGCTACACCTTC.